This passage covers 17 T cell receptor beta chains from one sample sequenced in a study of T-cell memory formation after mild COVID-19 (dated by TCRdb to about 2021). Library generation was performed with 5' RACE. TCRdb names Illumina NovaSeq 6000 as the instrument used. TCRdb passed the public sequencing reads through fastp at Q25 and MiXCR, retaining productive beta sequences. For every CDR3 protein sequence, its rows merge into one entry that carries the most common genes and DNA. The sample table records about 470,000 distinct CDR3 sequences; 25% of these occur just once. In total, the top ten clones hold approximately 12% of the sample. Sequenced: PBMCs or a T cell subset sorted from them (not recorded which). Every receptor here comes from an adult woman who had mild COVID-19 (a few samples of this study predate the infection). The sample titles of this study are shuffled in the database, so cell type and time point are left out; the donor was told from shared clones.

This clonotype was seen a few times. The chain is built from TRBV7-3 and TRBJ1-1, with TRBD1 as a possible D gene (6 bases). In germline, CDR1 is SGHTA, CDR2 FQGTGA. The V and J ends lost 5 bases and 0 bases respectively, with 13 bases between them. This CDR3 has 15 residues. In DNA form, the CDR3 reads TGTGCCAGCAGCCTTTCGGGACATTTGAACACTGAAGCTTTCTTT. Amino acid sequence: CASSLSGHLNTEAFF. Combining the CDR3 with reference TRBV7-3 and TRBJ1-1 gives the whole variable domain GAGVSQTPSNKVTEKGKYVELRCDPISGHTALYWYRQSLGQGPEFLIYFQGTGAADDSGLPNDRFFAVRPEGSVSTLKIQRTERGDSAVYLCASSLSGHLNTEAFFGQGTRLTVV.

The J gene is TRBJ2-7, the V gene TRBV6-1; the D gene is possibly TRBD2 (6 bases). Germline V gene sequence: CDR1 MNHNS, CDR2 SASEGT. V lost 2 bases to trimming and J lost 6 bases, with 11 bases between them. The CDR3 extends over 13 amino acids. The CDR3 DNA follows: TGTGCCAGCAGTGAATCCAGACTAGGCGAGCAGTACTTC. As protein: CASSESRLGEQYF.

This chain uses TRBV11-2 with TRBJ2-3, with D tentatively TRBD2 (5 bases). Trimming left V 11 bases short and J 0 bases short, with 18 bases between. The germline gives CDR1 SGHAT, CDR2 FQNNGV. The CDR3 extends over 15 amino acids. CDR3 loop: CACAGRAASTDTQYF. The DNA of the CDR3 is TGTGCCTGCGCCGGGCGGGCGGCTAGCACAGATACGCAGTATTTT.

The V gene is TRBV5-1, the J gene TRBJ2-7; a weak D match, TRBD2 (7 bases). The germline V gene encodes CDR1 SGHRS and CDR2 YFSETQ. The CDR3 contains 14 residues. The ends were cut back, 6 bases at V and 5 bases at J, with 18 bases in the middle. The CDR3 spells CASTAGAGDDEQYF. The CDR3 region has the DNA TGCGCCAGCACCGCGGGGGCTGGGGACGACGAGCAGTACTTC.

The genes are TRBV4-3 and TRBJ2-3; unclear D gene. The CDR3 length is 16 residues. The germline V gene encodes CDR1 LGHNA and CDR2 YSLEER. Trimming removed 4 bases from V and 2 bases from J, with 16 bases in between. The CDR3 DNA reads as TGCGCCAGCAGCCCGTCGATAGGGCCGGTCACAGATACGCAGTATTTT. It specifies CASSPSIGPVTDTQYF.

This clonotype was seen many times. The V and J genes are TRBV3-1 and TRBJ1-5, with 7 nucleotides matching TRBD1. In germline, CDR1 is LGHDT, CDR2 YNNKEL (reference sequence). The CDR3 is 15 residues long. V shed 4 bases, J shed 0 bases, and the junction held 3 bases outside the gene matches. CDR3 sequence: CASSRDRDSNQPQHF. Written as DNA, the CDR3 is TGTGCCAGCAGCCGAGACAGGGATAGCAATCAGCCCCAGCATTTT. Filled out from reference TRBV3-1 and TRBJ1-5, the complete variable domain reads DTAVSQTPKYLVTQMGNDKSIKCEQNLGHDTMYWYKQDSKKFLKIMFSYNNKELIINETVPNRFSPKSPDKAHLNLHINSLELGDSAVYFCASSRDRDSNQPQHFGDGTRLSIL.

This sequence joins TRBV7-8 and TRBJ1-1, with D possibly being TRBD1 (6 bases). V was pared by 1 base and J by 3 bases, with 9 bases between. This CDR3 is built from 14 residues. CDR1 and CDR2 (germline): SGHVS, FQNEAQ. CDR3 nucleotide sequence: TGTGCCAGCAGCTTAGACAGGGATTACACTGAAGCTTTCTTT. The encoded protein is CASSLDRDYTEAFF.

The rearrangement uses TRBV19 and TRBJ2-1, with a tentative D call TRBD2 (6 bases). CDR1 LNHDA and CDR2 SQIVND come from the germline V gene (reference sequence). This CDR3 spans 11 amino acids. V dropped 7 bases and J dropped 12 bases, with 13 bases sitting between them. CDR3 in amino acids: CASIFGGTQFF. CDR3 nucleotide sequence: TGTGCCAGTATTTTTGGGGGGACGCAGTTCTTC.

This rearrangement joins TRBV2 to TRBJ2-1, with D unresolved. The CDR3 extends over 11 amino acids. The V end was cut by 3 bases, the J end by 13 bases, with 10 bases between. Per germline, CDR1 SNHLY and CDR2 FYNNEI. CDR3 protein: CASSDRPTQFF. CDR3 coding DNA: TGTGCCAGCAGTGATAGACCCACCCAGTTCTTC. The variable domain in full, completed from reference TRBV2 and TRBJ2-1, reads EPEVTQTPSHQVTQMGQEVILRCVPISNHLYFYWYRQILGQKVEFLVSFYNNEISEKSEIFDDQFSVERPDGSNFTLKIRSTKLEDSAMYFCASSDRPTQFFGPGTRLTVL.

This clonotype was detected a few times. The J gene is TRBJ2-7, the V gene TRBV7-7, with TRBD2 matching over 8 bases. The germline CDR1 and CDR2 sequences are SSHAT and FNYEAQ (reference sequence). The ends lost 1 base at V and 3 bases at J; junction bases unmatched: 8. The CDR3 covers 16 residues. This CDR3 reads CASSLVRGAFGYEQYF. Written as DNA, the CDR3 is TGTGCCAGCAGCTTAGTGCGGGGGGCATTCGGCTACGAGCAGTACTTC.

This chain joins TRBV20-1 and TRBJ1-5; D perhaps matches TRBD1 (5 bases). Per the germline V gene, CDR1 is DFQATT and CDR2 is SNEGSKA (reference sequence). Trimming took off 0 bases at V and 2 bases at J, with 14 bases between the two ends. This CDR3 comprises 16 residues. As DNA, the CDR3 is TGCAGTGCTAGAGATTGGAGCACAGGCGGCAATCAGCCCCAGCATTTT. The encoded protein is CSARDWSTGGNQPQHF.

This clonotype was detected a few times. CDR3 loop: CASSYRDATRSNSPLHF. As DNA, the CDR3 is TGTGCCAGCAGTTATCGGGACGCTACCCGTAGTAATTCACCCCTCCACTTT. J is TRBJ1-6 and V is TRBV6-5, with D possibly being TRBD1 (5 bases). V gave up 3 bases and J gave up 6 bases, with 18 bases separating them. The germline V gene has CDR1 MNHEY and CDR2 SVGAGI. The CDR3 extends over 17 amino acids.

The gene calls are TRBV6-1 and TRBJ1-6; D is uncertain. The CDR3 spans 15 residues. Trimming took off 10 bases at V and 0 bases at J, with 13 bases between the two ends. Germline V gene data show CDR1 as MNHNS and CDR2 as SASEGT. The CDR3 loop is CATVDGDSYNSPLHF. The CDR3 DNA sequence: TGTGCCACCGTCGATGGCGACTCCTATAATTCACCCCTCCACTTT.

This clonotype has more than one count but fewer than ten. V is TRBV7-8 and J is TRBJ1-4; D is unresolved. CDR3 size: 16 residues. V shed 5 bases and J shed 4 bases, with 17 bases lying between them. Germline assignment: CDR1 SGHVS and CDR2 FQNEAQ. CDR3 amino acids: CASSQERWLGNEKLFF. The DNA of the CDR3 is TGTGCCAGCAGCCAAGAGCGTTGGCTTGGTAATGAAAAACTGTTTTTT.

The chain carries TRBV20-1 and TRBJ2-7, with TRBD2 identical over 14 bases. Trimming removed 6 bases from V and 1 base from J; junction bases left unmatched: 2. CDR3 length equals 14 residues. CDR1 and CDR2 (germline): DFQATT, SNEGSKA (reference sequence). This CDR3 reads CSARLAGGSYEQYF. CDR3 sequence (DNA): TGCAGTGCCCGACTAGCGGGAGGGTCCTACGAGCAGTACTTC.

The chain joins TRBV12-3 or TRBV12-4 to TRBJ2-7, with D maybe TRBD2 (7 bases). V lost 6 bases and J lost 5, with 20 bases in between. The CDR3 spans 15 residues. CDR3 sequence reads: CASSLGGGGWDEQYF. The CDR3 DNA follows: TGTGCCAGCAGCCTCGGCGGGGGCGGCTGGGACGAGCAGTACTTC.

This chain links TRBV4-1 with TRBJ2-3; possibly TRBD2 for D (5 bases). Trimming cost V 1 base and J 6 bases, with 8 bases left between them. Germline V gene lookup returns CDR1 MGHRA and CDR2 YSYEKL. The CDR3 runs to 13 residues. Here the CDR3 reads CASSQVERDTQYF. CDR3 DNA sequence: TGCGCCAGCAGCCAAGTCGAGCGGGATACGCAGTATTTT.